Presented here are 18 T cell receptor beta chains from one specimen sequenced in a study of T cell responses to AZD1222 COVID-19 vaccine. Assay: immunoSEQ multiplex PCR; the TCRdb copy retains only in-frame clones and omits some. The data hold about 200,000 clones, with approximately 94% observed a single time. This specimen consisted of peripheral blood, obtained 28 days after the second dose of the MenACWY control vaccine. Every receptor here comes from an adult who received the MenACWY meningococcal vaccine as a control.

Turning to this clone: The sample carries other DNA sequences with the same CDR3. V and J are TRBV7-2 and TRBJ2-7; D is uncertain. The CDR3 has 13 amino acids. In germline, CDR1 is SGHTA, CDR2 FQGNSA. V was trimmed by 0 bases and J by 2 bases, leaving 5 bases between them. DNA of the CDR3: TGTGCCAGCAGCTTAGCGCCTCCCTACGAGCAGTACTTC. Translated: CASSLAPPYEQYF.

The chain is built from TRBV28 and TRBJ2-5; no firm D call. Per germline, CDR1 MDHEN and CDR2 SYDVKM. The ends were cut back, 1 base at V and 3 bases at J, with 21 bases in the middle. The CDR3 has 18 amino acids. Here the CDR3 reads CASSLSGVALKQEETQYF. CDR3 sequence (DNA): TGTGCCAGCAGTTTATCTGGGGTAGCCCTGAAACAAGAAGAGACCCAGTACTTC.

For the CDR3, the DNA is TGCGCCAGCAGCTTGGCCGCGGACAGGCGGACCGGGGAGCTGTTTTTT. Residues: CASSLAADRRTGELFF. This rearrangement joins TRBV5-1 to TRBJ2-2, with TRBD1 matching over 7 bases. Trimming removed 0 bases from V and 5 bases from J; junction bases left unmatched: 7. Germline loops: CDR1 SGHRS, CDR2 YFSETQ. The CDR3 loop spans 16 amino acids.

This clone occurred once. The chain joins TRBV4-2 to TRBJ2-7, with 9 bases matching TRBD1. Germline CDR1 is LGHNA and CDR2 is YNFKEQ. The CDR3 runs 17 residues. V gave up 1 base and J gave up 2 bases; unmatched junction bases: 9. In DNA, the CDR3 is TGTGCCAGCAGCCAAGCGGGACAGGGCGCCCTCCCCTACGAGCAGTACTTC. It specifies CASSQAGQGALPYEQYF.

The rearrangement joins TRBV28 to TRBJ2-1, with 8 bases aligning to TRBD2. Germline trimming cut 5 bases from V and 4 bases from J; bases unmatched to any gene: 7. Germline assignment: CDR1 MDHEN and CDR2 SYDVKM. There are 15 residues in the CDR3. CDR3 amino acids: CASSKGLVGYNEQFF. The CDR3 bases are TGTGCCAGCAGTAAGGGACTAGTAGGTTACAATGAGCAGTTCTTC.

This clone was detected only once. The chain combines TRBV7-8 with TRBJ2-7; 7 positions agree with TRBD2. Germline V CDR1 and CDR2: SGHVS, FQNEAQ. J was trimmed by 1 base and V by 8 bases; bases with no gene match: 14. The CDR3 extends over 16 amino acids. The CDR3 nucleotides read TGTGCCAGCCTTACCGGGAGGTGGGAGGTATCCTACGAGCAGTACTTC. This sequence encodes CASLTGRWEVSYEQYF.

About this clone itself: The sample carries other DNA sequences with the same CDR3. The chain employs TRBV30 and TRBJ1-5, with no clear D. The V gene's germline CDR1 is GTSNPN and CDR2 SVGIG (reference sequence). V was clipped by 2 bases and J by 0 bases, with 5 bases between them. The CDR3 totals 13 residues. The CDR3 coding sequence is TGTGCCTGGAGTTTGGATAGCAATCAGCCCCAGCATTTT. Its protein product is CAWSLDSNQPQHF.

This chain connects TRBV12-3 or TRBV12-4 to TRBJ2-1; D call uncertain. The CDR3 runs to 13 residues. Trimming left V 7 bases short and J 3 bases short, with 10 bases between. CDR3 region: CASTSLYYNEQFF. The CDR3 DNA reads as TGTGCCAGCACTTCTCTTTACTACAATGAGCAGTTCTTC.

The chain carries TRBV28 and TRBJ2-2, with D unclear. The CDR3 covers 14 residues. Trimming took off 0 bases at V and 4 bases at J, with 6 bases between the two ends. Germline V gene data show CDR1 as MDHEN and CDR2 as SYDVKM. DNA of the CDR3: TGTGCCAGCAGTTTATGGCAGCTCACCGGGGAGCTGTTTTTT. Translated, it gives CASSLWQLTGELFF.

The J gene is TRBJ2-2, the V gene TRBV27; 7 bases fit TRBD1. The trim removed 4 bases at V and 1 base at J, leaving 6 bases unmatched. CDR1 is MNHEY, CDR2 SMNVEV, per germline (reference sequence). The CDR3 length is 16 residues. The CDR3 here is CASSSTGTVNTGELFF. CDR3 sequence (DNA): TGTGCCAGCAGTTCAACCGGGACAGTGAACACCGGGGAGCTGTTTTTT.

This chain joins TRBV1 and TRBJ2-3; no check of the table's D call, TRBD2, against the DNA was made. TRBV1 is noted as a pseudogene. The CDR3 totals 15 residues. Written as DNA, the CDR3 is TGCACCAGCAGCGGGGGACTAGCGGGATTAGATACGCAGTATTTT. Translated, it gives CTSSGGLAGLDTQYF.

The chain is built from TRBV24-1 and TRBJ1-3; 9 positions agree with TRBD1. The CDR3 sequence is 14 residues long. Germline V gives CDR1 KGHDR, CDR2 SFDVKD. The V gene end was trimmed by 5 bases and the J gene end by 2 bases; junction bases not matched to a gene: 0. The CDR3 protein is CATSGTGAGNTIYF. CDR3 sequence (DNA): TGTGCCACCAGTGGGACAGGGGCTGGAAACACCATATATTTT.

The gene calls are TRBV27 and TRBJ2-2, with 7 nucleotides matching TRBD1. CDR1 MNHEY and CDR2 SMNVEV come from the germline V gene (reference sequence). The CDR3 is 14 residues long. V was clipped by 2 bases and J by 6 bases; unmatched bases: 3. CDR3 coding DNA: TGTGCCAGCAGTTTACGTACAGGGGCCGGGGAGCTGTTTTTT. Amino acid sequence: CASSLRTGAGELFF.

The chain recombines TRBV7-3 with TRBJ2-3; 7 bases are shared with TRBD2. The CDR3 totals 15 residues. The germline gives CDR1 SGHTA, CDR2 FQGTGA. V lost 3 bases, J lost 1 base, and 4 bases stayed unmatched. The CDR3: CASSFGGGGTDTQYF. CDR3 DNA sequence: TGTGCCAGCAGCTTCGGGGGAGGGGGCACAGATACGCAGTATTTT. Full variable domain (remainder filled in from reference TRBV7-3 and TRBJ2-3): GAGVSQTPSNKVTEKGKYVELRCDPISGHTALYWYRQSLGQGPEFLIYFQGTGAADDSGLPNDRFFAVRPEGSVSTLKIQRTERGDSAVYLCASSFGGGGTDTQYFGPGTRLTVL.

The rearrangement joins TRBV5-1 to TRBJ1-5; 10 bases are shared with TRBD1. Per germline, CDR1 SGHRS and CDR2 YFSETQ. Trimming cost V 0 bases and J 5 bases; bases outside gene matches: 2. This CDR3 comprises 15 residues. The CDR3: CASSLGQGADQPQHF. The CDR3 DNA sequence: TGCGCCAGCAGCTTGGGACAGGGGGCCGATCAGCCCCAGCATTTT.

The chain couples TRBV3-1 (or the pseudogene TRBV3-2) to TRBJ2-7; 9 bases line up with TRBD2. Trimming cost V 1 base and J 1 base; bases outside gene matches: 11. The germline V gene encodes CDR1 LGHDT and CDR2 YNNKEL (reference sequence). This CDR3 contains 18 residues. CDR3: CASSQAAVLTSGSYEQYF. CDR3 DNA sequence: TGTGCCAGCAGCCAAGCAGCCGTCCTGACTAGCGGTTCCTACGAGCAGTACTTC.

The chain carries TRBV7-2 and TRBJ2-5; D gene ambiguous. Trimming stripped 3 bases from V and 5 bases from J, with 13 bases between. Germline CDR1 reads SGHTA; CDR2 reads FQGNSA. The CDR3 contains 14 residues. CDR3 loop: CASSFQSGRETQYF. Here the CDR3 DNA reads TGTGCCAGCAGCTTCCAGTCCGGGCGGGAGACCCAGTACTTC. Supplemented by reference TRBV7-2 and TRBJ2-5, the full variable domain reads GAGVSQSPSNKVTEKGKDVELRCDPISGHTALYWYRQSLGQGLEFLIYFQGNSAPDKSGLPSDRFSAERTGGSVSTLTIQRTQQEDSAVYLCASSFQSGRETQYFGPGTRLLVL.

CDR3 loop: CASSQYREKKLFF. CDR3 DNA: TGCGCCAGCAGCCAATATCGGGAAAAAAAACTGTTTTTT. The V and J genes are TRBV4-1 and TRBJ1-4; D is unclear. This CDR3 comprises 13 residues. Germline CDR1 reads MGHRA; CDR2 reads YSYEKL. The ends were cut back, 2 bases at V and 9 bases at J, with 10 bases in the middle.